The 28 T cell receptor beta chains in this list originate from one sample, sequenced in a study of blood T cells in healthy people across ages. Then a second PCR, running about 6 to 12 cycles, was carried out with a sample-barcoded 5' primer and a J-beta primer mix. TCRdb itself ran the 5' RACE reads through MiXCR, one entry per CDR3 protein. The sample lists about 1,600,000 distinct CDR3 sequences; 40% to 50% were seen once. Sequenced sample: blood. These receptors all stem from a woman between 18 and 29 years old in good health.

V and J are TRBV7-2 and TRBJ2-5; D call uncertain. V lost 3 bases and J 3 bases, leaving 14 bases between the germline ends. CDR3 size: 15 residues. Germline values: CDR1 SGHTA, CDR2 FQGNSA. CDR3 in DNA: TGTGCCAGCAGCTTTGCCGGCGCAGTAAAAGAGACCCAGTACTTC. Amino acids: CASSFAGAVKETQYF.

This CDR3 is CASLGQGNEQFF. In DNA form, the CDR3 reads TGTGCCAGCCTGGGACAGGGGAATGAGCAGTTCTTC. The chain recombines TRBV2 with TRBJ2-1, with 10 positions matching TRBD1. The CDR3 sequence is 12 residues long. V lost 8 bases, J lost 7 bases, and 2 bases stayed unmatched. Germline V CDR1 and CDR2: SNHLY, FYNNEI.

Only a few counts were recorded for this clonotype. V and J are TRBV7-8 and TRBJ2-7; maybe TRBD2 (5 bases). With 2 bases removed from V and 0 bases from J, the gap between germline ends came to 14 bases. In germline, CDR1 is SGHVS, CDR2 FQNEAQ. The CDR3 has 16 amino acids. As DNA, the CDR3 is TGTGCCAGCAGCTTACTTGTAACTAGTAGCTCCTACGAGCAGTACTTC. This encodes CASSLLVTSSSYEQYF.

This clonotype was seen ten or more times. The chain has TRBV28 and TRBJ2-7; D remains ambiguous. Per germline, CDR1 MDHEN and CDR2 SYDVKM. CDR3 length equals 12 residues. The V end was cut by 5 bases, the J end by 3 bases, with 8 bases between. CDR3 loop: CASSRLNYEQYF. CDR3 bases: TGTGCCAGCAGTCGATTAAACTACGAGCAGTACTTC. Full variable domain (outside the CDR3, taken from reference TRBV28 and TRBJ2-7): DVKVTQSSRYLVKRTGEKVFLECVQDMDHENMFWYRQDPGLGLRLIYFSYDVKMKEKGDIPEGYSVSREKKERFSLILESASTNQTSMYLCASSRLNYEQYFGPGTRLTVT.

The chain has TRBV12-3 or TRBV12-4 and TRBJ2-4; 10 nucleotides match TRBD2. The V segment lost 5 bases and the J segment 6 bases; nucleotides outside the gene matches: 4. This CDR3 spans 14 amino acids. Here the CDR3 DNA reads TGTGCCAGCAGTGTCCGGACTAGCGGAAACATTCAGTACTTC. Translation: CASSVRTSGNIQYF.

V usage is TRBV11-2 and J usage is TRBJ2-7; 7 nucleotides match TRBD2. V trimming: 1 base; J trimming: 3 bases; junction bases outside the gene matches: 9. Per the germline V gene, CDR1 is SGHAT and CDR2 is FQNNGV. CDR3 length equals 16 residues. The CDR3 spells CASSLGEGSLNYEQYF. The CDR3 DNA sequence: TGTGCCAGCAGCTTAGGGGAGGGCAGCCTAAACTACGAGCAGTACTTC.

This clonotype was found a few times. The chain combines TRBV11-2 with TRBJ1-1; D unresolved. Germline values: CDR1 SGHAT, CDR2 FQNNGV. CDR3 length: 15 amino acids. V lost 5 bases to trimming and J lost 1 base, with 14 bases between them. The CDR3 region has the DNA TGTGCCAGCAGCCTAAATGGGGTGAGGAACACTGAAGCTTTCTTT. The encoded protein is CASSLNGVRNTEAFF.

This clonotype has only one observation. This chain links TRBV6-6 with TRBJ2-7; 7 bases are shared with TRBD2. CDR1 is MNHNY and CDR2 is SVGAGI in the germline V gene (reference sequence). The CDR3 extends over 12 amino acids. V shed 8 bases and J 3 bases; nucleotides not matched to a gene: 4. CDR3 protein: CASGGGNYEQYF. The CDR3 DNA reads TGTGCCAGCGGGGGGGGGAACTACGAGCAGTACTTC.

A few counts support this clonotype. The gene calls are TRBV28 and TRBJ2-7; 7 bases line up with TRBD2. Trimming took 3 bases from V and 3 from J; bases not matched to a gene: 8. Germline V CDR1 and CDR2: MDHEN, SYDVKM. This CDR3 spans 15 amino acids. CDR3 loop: CASSFRLADLYEQYF. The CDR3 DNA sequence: TGTGCCAGCAGTTTCCGCCTAGCGGACCTCTACGAGCAGTACTTC.

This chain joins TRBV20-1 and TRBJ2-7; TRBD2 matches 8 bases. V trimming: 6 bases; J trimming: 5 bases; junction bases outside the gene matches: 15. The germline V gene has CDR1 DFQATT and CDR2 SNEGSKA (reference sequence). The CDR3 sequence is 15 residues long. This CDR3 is CSAQLSGSSYDEQYF. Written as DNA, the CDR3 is TGCAGTGCACAACTCAGCGGGAGCTCATACGACGAGCAGTACTTC.

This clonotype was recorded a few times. The chain's CDR3 is CSAVDKIGRHEQFF. CDR3 nucleotides: TGCAGTGCCGTGGATAAGATTGGAAGGCATGAGCAGTTCTTC. V usage is TRBV20-1 and J usage is TRBJ2-1; D ambiguous. The CDR3 has 14 residues. V shed 6 bases and J shed 8 bases, with 20 bases lying between them. Looked up from germline, CDR1 is DFQATT and CDR2 is SNEGSKA (reference sequence).

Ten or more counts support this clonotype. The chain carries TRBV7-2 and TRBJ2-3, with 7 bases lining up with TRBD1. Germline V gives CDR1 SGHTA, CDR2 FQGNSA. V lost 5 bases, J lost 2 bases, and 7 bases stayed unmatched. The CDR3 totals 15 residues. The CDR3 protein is CASSTQGLVTDTQYF. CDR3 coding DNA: TGTGCCAGCAGCACACAGGGGTTGGTCACAGATACGCAGTATTTT.

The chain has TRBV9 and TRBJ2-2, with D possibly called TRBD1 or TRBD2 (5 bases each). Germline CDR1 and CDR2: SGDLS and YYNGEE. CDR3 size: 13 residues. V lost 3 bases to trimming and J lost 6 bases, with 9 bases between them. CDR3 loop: CASSAGTAGELFF. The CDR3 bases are TGTGCCAGCAGCGCCGGGACGGCCGGGGAGCTGTTTTTT. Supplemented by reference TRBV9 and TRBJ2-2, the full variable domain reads DSGVTQTPKHLITATGQRVTLRCSPRSGDLSVYWYQQSLDQGLQFLIQYYNGEERAKGNILERFSAQQFPDLHSELNLSSLELGDSALYFCASSAGTAGELFFGEGSRLTVL.

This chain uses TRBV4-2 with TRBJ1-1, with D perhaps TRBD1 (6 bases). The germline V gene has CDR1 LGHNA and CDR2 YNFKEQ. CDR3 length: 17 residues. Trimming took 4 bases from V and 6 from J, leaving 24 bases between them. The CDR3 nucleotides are TGTGCCAGCAGCCCCCTCATCATGGGGGCGGCCACCCCTGAAGCTTTCTTT. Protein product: CASSPLIMGAATPEAFF.

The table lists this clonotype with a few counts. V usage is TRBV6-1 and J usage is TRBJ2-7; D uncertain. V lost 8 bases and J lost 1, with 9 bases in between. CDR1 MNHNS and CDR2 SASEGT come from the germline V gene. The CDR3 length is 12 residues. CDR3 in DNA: TGTGCCAGCGGGTGGCTTTCCTACGAGCAGTACTTC. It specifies CASGWLSYEQYF.

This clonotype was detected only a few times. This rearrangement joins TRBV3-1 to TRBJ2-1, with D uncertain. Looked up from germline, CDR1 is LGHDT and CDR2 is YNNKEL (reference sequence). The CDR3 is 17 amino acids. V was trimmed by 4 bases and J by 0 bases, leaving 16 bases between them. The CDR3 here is CASSLSPQHGSYNEQFF. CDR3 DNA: TGTGCCAGCAGCCTGAGTCCCCAACATGGCTCCTACAATGAGCAGTTCTTC.

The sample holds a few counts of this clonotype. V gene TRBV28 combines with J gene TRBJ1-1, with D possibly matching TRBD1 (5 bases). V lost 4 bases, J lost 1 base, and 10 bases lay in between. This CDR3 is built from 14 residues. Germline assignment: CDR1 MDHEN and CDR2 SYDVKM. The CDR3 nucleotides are TGTGCCAGCAGTTCCTTGACAGCGAACACTGAAGCTTTCTTT. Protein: CASSSLTANTEAFF. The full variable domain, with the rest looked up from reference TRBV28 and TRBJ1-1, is DVKVTQSSRYLVKRTGEKVFLECVQDMDHENMFWYRQDPGLGLRLIYFSYDVKMKEKGDIPEGYSVSREKKERFSLILESASTNQTSMYLCASSSLTANTEAFFGQGTRLTVV.

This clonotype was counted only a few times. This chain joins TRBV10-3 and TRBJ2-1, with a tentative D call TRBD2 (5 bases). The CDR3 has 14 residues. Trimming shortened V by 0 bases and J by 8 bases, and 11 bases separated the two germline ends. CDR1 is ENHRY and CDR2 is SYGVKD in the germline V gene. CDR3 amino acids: CAISESVSADEQFF. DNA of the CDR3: TGTGCCATCAGTGAGTCTGTTAGCGCTGATGAGCAGTTCTTC.

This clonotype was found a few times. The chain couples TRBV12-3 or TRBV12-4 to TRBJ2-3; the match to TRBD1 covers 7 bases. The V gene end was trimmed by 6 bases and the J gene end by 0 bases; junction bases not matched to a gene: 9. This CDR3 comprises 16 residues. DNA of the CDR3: TGTGCCAGCAGGATCGCGGACAGGACTAGCACAGATACGCAGTATTTT. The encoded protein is CASRIADRTSTDTQYF.

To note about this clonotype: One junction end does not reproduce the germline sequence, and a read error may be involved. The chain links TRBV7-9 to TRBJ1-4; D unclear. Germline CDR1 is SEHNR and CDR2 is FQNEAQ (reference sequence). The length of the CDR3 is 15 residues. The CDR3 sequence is CASSSQGHSNEKPFF. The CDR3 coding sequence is TGTGCCAGCAGCTCACAAGGCCACAGCAACGAAAAACCGTTTTTT.

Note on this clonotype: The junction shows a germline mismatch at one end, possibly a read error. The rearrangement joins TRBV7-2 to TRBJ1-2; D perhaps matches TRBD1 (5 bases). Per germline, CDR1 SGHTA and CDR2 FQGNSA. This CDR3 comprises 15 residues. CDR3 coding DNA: TGTGCCAGCAGCTTAGCGAGTCAGGGAAACTATGGCCACACCTTC. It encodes CASSLASQGNYGHTF.

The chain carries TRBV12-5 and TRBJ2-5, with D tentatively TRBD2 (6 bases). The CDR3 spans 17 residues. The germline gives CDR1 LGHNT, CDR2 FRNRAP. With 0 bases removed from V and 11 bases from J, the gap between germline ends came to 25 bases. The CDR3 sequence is CASGLVPWGEGYNEQYF. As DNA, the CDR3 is TGTGCTAGTGGTTTGGTACCCTGGGGGGAAGGGTACAATGAGCAGTACTTC.

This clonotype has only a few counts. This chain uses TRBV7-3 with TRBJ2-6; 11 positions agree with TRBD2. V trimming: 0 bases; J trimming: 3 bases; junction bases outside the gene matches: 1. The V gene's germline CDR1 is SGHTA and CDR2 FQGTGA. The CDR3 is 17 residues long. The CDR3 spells CASSLTSGGVGANVLTF. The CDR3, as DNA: TGTGCCAGCAGCTTAACTAGCGGGGGGGTTGGGGCCAACGTCCTGACTTTC.

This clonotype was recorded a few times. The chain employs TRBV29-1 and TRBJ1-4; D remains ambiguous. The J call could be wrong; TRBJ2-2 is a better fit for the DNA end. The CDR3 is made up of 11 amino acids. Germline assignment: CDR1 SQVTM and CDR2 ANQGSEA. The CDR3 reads CSVSRSRELFF. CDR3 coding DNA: TGCAGCGTTTCCCGATCGAGGGAGCTGTTTTTT.

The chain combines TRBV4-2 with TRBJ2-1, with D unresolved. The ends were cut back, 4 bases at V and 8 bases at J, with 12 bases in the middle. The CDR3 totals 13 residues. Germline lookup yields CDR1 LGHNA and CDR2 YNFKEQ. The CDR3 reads CASSPEIWDEQFF. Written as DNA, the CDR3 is TGTGCCAGCAGCCCCGAGATTTGGGATGAGCAGTTCTTC.

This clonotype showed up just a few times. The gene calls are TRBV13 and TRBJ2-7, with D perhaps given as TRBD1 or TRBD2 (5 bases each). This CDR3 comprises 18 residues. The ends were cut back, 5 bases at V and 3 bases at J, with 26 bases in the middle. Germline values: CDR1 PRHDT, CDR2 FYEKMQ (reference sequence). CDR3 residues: CASSGASSVNGTDYEQYF. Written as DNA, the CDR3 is TGTGCCAGCAGCGGGGCCTCGTCGGTAAACGGGACGGACTACGAGCAGTACTTC.

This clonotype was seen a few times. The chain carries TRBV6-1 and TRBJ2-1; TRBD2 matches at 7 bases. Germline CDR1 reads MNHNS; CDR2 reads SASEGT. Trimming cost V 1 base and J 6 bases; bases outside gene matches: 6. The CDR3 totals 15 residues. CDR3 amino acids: CASSEGLADFNEQFF. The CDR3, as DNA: TGTGCCAGCAGTGAAGGTCTAGCGGACTTCAATGAGCAGTTCTTC.

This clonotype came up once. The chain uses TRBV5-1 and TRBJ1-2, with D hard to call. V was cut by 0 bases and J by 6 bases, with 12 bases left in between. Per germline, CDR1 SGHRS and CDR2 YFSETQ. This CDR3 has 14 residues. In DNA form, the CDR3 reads TGCGCCAGCAGCTTGGGGGCCCCAGGTGATGGCTACACCTTC. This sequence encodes CASSLGAPGDGYTF.